This TCR beta chain was captured by sequencing in a study of CD8 T cells in ankylosing spondylitis. 5'-RACE, quantitative and with molecular barcodes, yielded the TCR beta libraries. TCRdb recomputed calls from the 5' RACE reads with MiXCR, one row per CDR3 protein. The sample has around 130,000 distinct CDR3 sequences, about a tenth seen once; the top ten hold about 3.3%. Overall study findings and caveats: In reactive arthritis synovial fluid and blood, some motif variants had been reported before. Reportedly, significant enrichment of disease-linked clones occurred in matched ankylosing spondylitis synovial fluid. Ankylosing spondylitis blood appeared to carry a characteristic TCR beta motif of roughly eight highly homologous variants.

Trimming pared 5 bases from V and 3 bases from J, leaving 5 bases between. Germline CDR1 reads SGHAT; CDR2 reads FQNNGV. This CDR3 contains 11 residues. This clonotype occurred many times. Its antigen remains unidentified. The TCR comes from a male donor with ankylosing spondylitis or in good health (not recorded which). The chain has TRBV11-2 and TRBJ2-7; D is uncertain. Sequences were obtained from blood, either unsorted or a sorted T cell fraction (not recorded which). The DNA of the CDR3 is TGTGCCAGCAGCCACCGCTACGAGCAGTACTTC. Amino acids: CASSHRYEQYF.